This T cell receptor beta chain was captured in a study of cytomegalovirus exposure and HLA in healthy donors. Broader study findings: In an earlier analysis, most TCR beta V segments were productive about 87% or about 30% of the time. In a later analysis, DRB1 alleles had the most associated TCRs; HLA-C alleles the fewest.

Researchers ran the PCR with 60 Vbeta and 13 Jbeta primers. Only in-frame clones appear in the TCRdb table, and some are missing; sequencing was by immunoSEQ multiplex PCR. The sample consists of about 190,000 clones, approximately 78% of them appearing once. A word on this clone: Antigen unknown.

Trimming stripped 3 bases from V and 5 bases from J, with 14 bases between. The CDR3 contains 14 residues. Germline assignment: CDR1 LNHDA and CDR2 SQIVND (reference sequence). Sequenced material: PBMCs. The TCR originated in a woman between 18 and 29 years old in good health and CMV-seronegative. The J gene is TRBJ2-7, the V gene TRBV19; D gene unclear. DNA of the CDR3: TGTGCCAGTAGTATTAACAGAGAAATTCACGAGCAGTACTTC. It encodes CASSINREIHEQYF. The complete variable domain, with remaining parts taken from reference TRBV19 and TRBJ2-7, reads DGGITQSPKYLFRKEGQNVTLSCEQNLNHDAMYWYRQDPGQGLRLIYYSQIVNDFQKGDIAEGYSVSREKKESFPLTVTSAQKNPTAFYLCASSINREIHEQYFGPGTRLTVT.